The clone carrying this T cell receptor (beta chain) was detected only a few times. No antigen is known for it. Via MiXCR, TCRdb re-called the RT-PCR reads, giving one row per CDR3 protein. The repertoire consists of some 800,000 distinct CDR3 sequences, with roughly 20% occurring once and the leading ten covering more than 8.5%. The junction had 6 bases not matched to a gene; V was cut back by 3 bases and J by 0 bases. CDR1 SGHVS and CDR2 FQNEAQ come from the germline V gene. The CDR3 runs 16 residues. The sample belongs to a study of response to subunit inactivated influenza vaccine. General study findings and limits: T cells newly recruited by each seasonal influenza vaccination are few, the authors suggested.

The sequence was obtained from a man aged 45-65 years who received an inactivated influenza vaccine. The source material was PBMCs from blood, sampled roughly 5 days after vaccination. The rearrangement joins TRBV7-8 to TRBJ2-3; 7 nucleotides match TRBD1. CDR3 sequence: CASSFLGTASTDTQYF. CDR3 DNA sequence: TGTGCCAGCAGCTTCCTCGGGACAGCTAGCACAGATACGCAGTATTTT.